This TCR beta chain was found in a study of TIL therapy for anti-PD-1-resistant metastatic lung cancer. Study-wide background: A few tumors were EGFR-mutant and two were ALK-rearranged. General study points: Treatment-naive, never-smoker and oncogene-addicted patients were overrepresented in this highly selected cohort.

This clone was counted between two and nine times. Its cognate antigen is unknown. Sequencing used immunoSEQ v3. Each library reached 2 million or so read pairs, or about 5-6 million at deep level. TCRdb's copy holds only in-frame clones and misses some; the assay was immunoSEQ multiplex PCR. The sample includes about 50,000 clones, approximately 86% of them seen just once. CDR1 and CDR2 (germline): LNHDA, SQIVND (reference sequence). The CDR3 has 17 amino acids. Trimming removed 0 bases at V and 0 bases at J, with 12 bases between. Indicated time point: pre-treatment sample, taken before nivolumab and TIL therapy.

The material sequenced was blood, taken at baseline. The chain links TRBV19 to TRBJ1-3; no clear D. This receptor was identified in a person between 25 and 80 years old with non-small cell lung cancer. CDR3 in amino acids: CASSIEGPRSSGNTIYF. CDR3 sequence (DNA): TGTGCCAGTAGTATAGAGGGTCCCAGGAGCTCTGGAAACACCATATATTTT.